This entry features one TCR beta chain sequence. Antigen: not known. These data come from a study of CD8 T cells in ankylosing spondylitis. Study results and limitations: Prior work had noted some motif variants in reactive arthritis blood and synovial fluid. Ankylosing spondylitis blood appeared to be characterized by a TCR beta motif of fewer than ten highly homologous variants. Disease-linked clones were reportedly significantly enriched in matched ankylosing spondylitis synovial fluid.

Libraries of TCR beta came from quantitative 5'-RACE with molecular barcodes. TCRdb fed the 5' RACE reads into MiXCR, producing one record per CDR3 protein. The sample holds over 450,000 distinct CDR3 sequences; approximately 11% are singletons and the top ten take nearly 7%. The CDR3 totals 15 residues. The V gene end was trimmed by 4 bases and the J gene end by 4 bases; junction bases not matched to a gene: 7. From germline, CDR1 is SGHVS and CDR2 FNYEAQ. The V and J genes are TRBV7-6 and TRBJ2-1; TRBD1 matches 7 bases. The specimen sequenced was blood, either unsorted or a sorted T cell fraction (not recorded which). This clonotype was sampled from a male donor with ankylosing spondylitis. The CDR3 loop is CASSSDRTIYNEQFF. CDR3 bases: TGTGCCAGCAGCTCGGACAGGACAATTTACAATGAGCAGTTCTTC. Using reference TRBV7-6 and TRBJ2-1 for the parts outside the CDR3, the full variable domain is GAGVSQSPRYKVTKRGQDVALRCDPISGHVSLYWYRQALGQGPEFLTYFNYEAQQDKSGLPNDRFSAERPEGSISTLTIQRTEQRDSAMYRCASSSDRTIYNEQFFGPGTRLTVL.